The 8 T cell receptor beta chains reported below all come from one sample, sequenced in a study of cytomegalovirus exposure and HLA in healthy donors. Both 60 Vbeta primers and 13 Jbeta primers went into the PCR. Using immunoSEQ multiplex PCR, the repertoire was profiled, and TCRdb retains in-frame clones only, with some absent. The sample carries fewer than 180,000 clones, about 64% recorded once. Sample: PBMCs. Receptors were obtained from a woman aged 55-69 years in good health and CMV-seropositive.

This chain links TRBV6-4 with TRBJ1-1; TRBD1 matches 7 bases. V shed 4 bases and J 1 base; nucleotides not matched to a gene: 6. The germline V gene encodes CDR1 MRHNA and CDR2 SNTAGT. The CDR3 consists of 15 residues. CDR3 in amino acids: CASSVRQGENTEAFF. The CDR3 nucleotides are TGTGCCAGCAGTGTTCGACAGGGAGAGAACACTGAAGCTTTCTTT.

The rearrangement joins TRBV5-4 to TRBJ2-3; 9 nucleotides agree with TRBD2. From germline, CDR1 is SGHNT and CDR2 YYREEE (reference sequence). The CDR3 spans 16 residues. With V trimmed by 3 bases and J by 2 bases, 7 bases remained unmatched. For the CDR3, the DNA is TGTGCCAGCAGCTCAATAGCGGGAGTTGTCACAGATACGCAGTATTTT. As protein: CASSSIAGVVTDTQYF. Full variable domain (rest looked up from reference TRBV5-4 and TRBJ2-3): ETGVTQSPTHLIKTRGQQVTLRCSSQSGHNTVSWYQQALGQGPQFIFQYYREEENGRGNFPPRFSGLQFPNYSSELNVNALELDDSALYLCASSSIAGVVTDTQYFGPGTRLTVL.

This chain connects TRBV2 to TRBJ2-5, with 8 bases matching TRBD2. J was trimmed by 5 bases and V by 6 bases; bases with no gene match: 11. CDR3 length: 15 amino acids. Germline CDR1 is SNHLY and CDR2 is FYNNEI. This CDR3 is CASRGSGNPAETQYF. The CDR3 DNA is TGTGCCAGCAGGGGTAGCGGGAATCCGGCGGAGACCCAGTACTTC. The complete variable domain, with remaining parts taken from reference TRBV2 and TRBJ2-5, reads EPEVTQTPSHQVTQMGQEVILRCVPISNHLYFYWYRQILGQKVEFLVSFYNNEISEKSEIFDDQFSVERPDGSNFTLKIRSTKLEDSAMYFCASRGSGNPAETQYFGPGTRLLVL.

The V and J genes are TRBV19 and TRBJ2-1, with D hard to call. V dropped 0 bases and J dropped 0 bases, with 3 bases sitting between them. CDR3 length: 14 residues. Germline V gives CDR1 LNHDA, CDR2 SQIVND (reference sequence). The DNA of the CDR3 is TGTGCCAGTAGTATAGACTCCTCCTACAATGAGCAGTTCTTC. Amino acids: CASSIDSSYNEQFF.

The gene calls are TRBV10-3 and TRBJ2-1; 11 nucleotides agree with TRBD1. J gave up 7 bases and V 0 bases, and 8 bases lay outside the gene matches. Looked up from germline, CDR1 is ENHRY and CDR2 is SYGVKD. This CDR3 has 17 residues. In nucleotides, the CDR3 is TGTGCCATCAGTGAGTCTGTTGGACAGGGGGCGGTAAATGAGCAGTTCTTC. Its protein product is CAISESVGQGAVNEQFF.

This clone was seen more than once but under ten times. The J gene is TRBJ2-3, the V gene TRBV11-2; TRBD2 matches at 12 bases. CDR1 and CDR2 (germline): SGHAT, FQNNGV. After removal of 5 bases from V and 2 bases from J, the junction contained 8 bases not matched to a gene. The CDR3 covers 17 residues. The CDR3 sequence: CASSRTGLAGPTDTQYF. The CDR3 coding sequence is TGTGCCAGCAGCCGCACGGGACTAGCGGGTCCCACAGATACGCAGTATTTT.

The chain has TRBV7-2 and TRBJ2-7; 7 bases are a match to TRBD2. The CDR3 is 14 residues long. V shed 4 bases and J 6 bases; nucleotides not matched to a gene: 9. The germline V gene encodes CDR1 SGHTA and CDR2 FQGNSA. The CDR3 DNA sequence: TGTGCCAGCAGCTCTGGGGGAGGGGCCAGCGAGCAGTACTTC. Protein: CASSSGGGASEQYF.

J is TRBJ2-5 and V is TRBV15, with D perhaps TRBD2 (5 bases). Looked up from germline, CDR1 is LNHNV and CDR2 is YYDKDF (reference sequence). Between the trimmed V and J ends, which lost 3 bases and 7 bases, there was a span of 18 bases. This CDR3 comprises 15 residues. Here the CDR3 reads CATSRTYAADGTQYF. The CDR3 coding sequence is TGTGCCACCAGCAGGACCTACGCAGCGGACGGGACCCAGTACTTC.